This T cell receptor beta chain was sequenced during a study of T cells after posttransplantation cyclophosphamide. Points from the study as a whole: Skin or GI-infiltrating T cells shared few TRB sequences with blood. After PTCy, TRB diversity resembled that of CNI/methotrexate controls.

Concerning this clone itself: Its antigen is currently unknown.

TCRdb's copy holds only in-frame clones and misses some; the assay was immunoSEQ multiplex PCR. The sample yields around 47,000 clones, roughly 94% seen once. Peripheral blood was collected from the related graft donor on the marrow donation day. This sequence originates from a woman aged 30 to 39 in good health and a related stem cell transplant donor. The sample taken for sequencing was PBMCs.

In DNA form, the CDR3 reads TGTGCCAGCAGTATCGGTGAAAAACTGTTTTTT. Residues: CASSIGEKLFF. V is TRBV2 and J is TRBJ1-4, with D uncertain. V was clipped by 5 bases and J by 7 bases, with 5 bases between them. CDR1 SNHLY and CDR2 FYNNEI come from the germline V gene. The CDR3 runs to 11 residues.